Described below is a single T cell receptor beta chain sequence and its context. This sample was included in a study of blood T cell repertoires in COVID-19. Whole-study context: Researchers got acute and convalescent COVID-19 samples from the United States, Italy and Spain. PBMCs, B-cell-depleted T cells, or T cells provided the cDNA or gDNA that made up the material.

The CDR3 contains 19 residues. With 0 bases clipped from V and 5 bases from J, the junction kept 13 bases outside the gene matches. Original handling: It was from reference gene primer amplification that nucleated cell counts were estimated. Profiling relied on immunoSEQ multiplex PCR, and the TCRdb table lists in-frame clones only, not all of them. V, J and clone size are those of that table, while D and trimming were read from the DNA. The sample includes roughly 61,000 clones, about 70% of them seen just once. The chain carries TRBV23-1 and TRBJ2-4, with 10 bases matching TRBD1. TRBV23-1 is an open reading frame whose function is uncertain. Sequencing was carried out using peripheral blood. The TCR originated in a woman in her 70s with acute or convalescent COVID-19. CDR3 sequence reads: CASSQSAFFGGQGENIQYF. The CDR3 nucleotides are TGCGCCAGCAGTCAATCGGCTTTTTTTGGTGGACAGGGGGAAAACATTCAGTACTTC.